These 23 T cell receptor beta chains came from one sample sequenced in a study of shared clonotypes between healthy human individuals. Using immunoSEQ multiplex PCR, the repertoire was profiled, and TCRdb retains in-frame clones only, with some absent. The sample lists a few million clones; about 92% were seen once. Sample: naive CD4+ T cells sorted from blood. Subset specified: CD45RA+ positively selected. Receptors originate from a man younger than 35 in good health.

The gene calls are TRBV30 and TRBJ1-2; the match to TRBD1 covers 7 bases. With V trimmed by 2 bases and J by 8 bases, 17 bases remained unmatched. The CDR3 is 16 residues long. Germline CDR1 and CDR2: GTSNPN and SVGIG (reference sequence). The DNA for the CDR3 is TGTGCCTGGAGTAGGGGGACAGCGCCCCTTGAGGGGGGCTACACCTTC. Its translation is CAWSRGTAPLEGGYTF.

The CDR3 loop reads CAWGLGAGELFF. As DNA, the CDR3 is TGTGCCTGGGGCCTGGGAGCCGGGGAGCTGTTTTTT. The chain has TRBV30 and TRBJ2-2; possibly TRBD2 for D (5 bases). The CDR3 runs 12 residues. Trimming removed 5 bases at V and 6 bases at J, with 10 bases between. Germline CDR1 GTSNPN, CDR2 SVGIG (reference sequence).

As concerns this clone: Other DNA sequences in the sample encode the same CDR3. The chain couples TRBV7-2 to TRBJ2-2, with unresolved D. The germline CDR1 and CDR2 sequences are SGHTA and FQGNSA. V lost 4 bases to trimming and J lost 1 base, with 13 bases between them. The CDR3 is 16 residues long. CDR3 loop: CASSSAGGLNTGELFF. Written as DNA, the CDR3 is TGTGCCAGCAGCTCCGCTGGTGGATTGAACACCGGGGAGCTGTTTTTT.

In DNA form, the CDR3 reads TGCAGCGTTGAACACCCTCTTAGTCGGGATGAGCAGTTCTTC. Its protein is CSVEHPLSRDEQFF. The chain uses TRBV29-1 and TRBJ2-1; D gene uncertain. Trimming stripped 2 bases from V and 8 bases from J, with 16 bases between. CDR1 and CDR2 from the germline V gene are SQVTM and ANQGSEA. The CDR3 sequence is 14 residues long.

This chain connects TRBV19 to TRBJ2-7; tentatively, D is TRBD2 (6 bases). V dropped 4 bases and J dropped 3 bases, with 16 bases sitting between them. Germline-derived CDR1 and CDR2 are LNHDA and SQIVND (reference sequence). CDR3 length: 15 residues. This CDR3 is CASSKVGLPDYEQYF. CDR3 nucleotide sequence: TGTGCCAGTAGTAAGGTGGGACTCCCGGACTACGAGCAGTACTTC.

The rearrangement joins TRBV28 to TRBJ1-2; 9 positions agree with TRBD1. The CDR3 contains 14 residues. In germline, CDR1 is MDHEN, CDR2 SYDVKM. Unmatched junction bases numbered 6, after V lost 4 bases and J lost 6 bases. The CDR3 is CASSSTGTGNGYTF. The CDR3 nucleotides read TGTGCCAGCAGTTCTACCGGGACAGGGAATGGCTACACCTTC.

The CDR3 spells CASRESTSGRETQYF. The CDR3 DNA reads as TGTGCCAGCAGGGAAAGTACTAGCGGGAGAGAGACCCAGTACTTC. The chain uses TRBV2 and TRBJ2-5, with 11 bases that match TRBD2. The CDR3 contains 15 residues. Germline loops: CDR1 SNHLY, CDR2 FYNNEI. V lost 6 bases and J lost 4; bases outside the gene matches: 7. The full variable domain, in which reference TRBV2 and TRBJ2-5 provide the parts outside the CDR3, is EPEVTQTPSHQVTQMGQEVILRCVPISNHLYFYWYRQILGQKVEFLVSFYNNEISEKSEIFDDQFSVERPDGSNFTLKIRSTKLEDSAMYFCASRESTSGRETQYFGPGTRLLVL.

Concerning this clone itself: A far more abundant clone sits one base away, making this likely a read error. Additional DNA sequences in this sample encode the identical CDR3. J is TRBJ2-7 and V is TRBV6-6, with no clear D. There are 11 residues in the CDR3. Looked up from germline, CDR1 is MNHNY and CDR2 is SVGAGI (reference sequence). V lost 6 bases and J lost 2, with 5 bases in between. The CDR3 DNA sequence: TGTGCCAGCAGCTCCGCCTACGAGCAGTACTTC. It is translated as CASSSAYEQYF.

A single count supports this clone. For the CDR3, the DNA is TGTGCCAGCCAACGGACCCCGGTTGCGGCGCAGTATTTT. Encoded protein: CASQRTPVAAQYF. The V and J genes are TRBV2 and TRBJ2-3; no clear D. Trimming took 8 bases from V and 10 from J, leaving 19 bases between them. Germline loops: CDR1 SNHLY, CDR2 FYNNEI. This CDR3 is 13 amino acids long.

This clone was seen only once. The CDR3 loop reads CASRVGTVEAFF. The CDR3 region has the DNA TGTGCCAGCAGGGTTGGGACGGTTGAAGCTTTCTTT. The rearrangement joins TRBV2 to TRBJ1-1, with D possibly matching TRBD1 (5 bases). Germline-derived CDR1 and CDR2 are SNHLY and FYNNEI. The CDR3 covers 12 residues. Trimming took 6 bases from V and 7 from J, leaving 12 bases between them.

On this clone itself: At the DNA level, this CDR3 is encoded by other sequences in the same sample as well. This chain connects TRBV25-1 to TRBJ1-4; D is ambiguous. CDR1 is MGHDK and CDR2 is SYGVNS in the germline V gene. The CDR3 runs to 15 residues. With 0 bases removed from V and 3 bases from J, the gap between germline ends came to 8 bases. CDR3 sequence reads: CASSEYGSSNEKLFF. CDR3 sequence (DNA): TGTGCCAGCAGTGAATACGGGTCCTCTAATGAAAAACTGTTTTTT.

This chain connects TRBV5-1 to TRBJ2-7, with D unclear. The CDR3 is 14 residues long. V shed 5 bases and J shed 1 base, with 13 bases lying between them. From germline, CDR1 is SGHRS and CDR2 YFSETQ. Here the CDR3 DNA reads TGCGCCAGCAGTCGATCGATGGATTCCTACGAGCAGTACTTC. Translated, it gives CASSRSMDSYEQYF.

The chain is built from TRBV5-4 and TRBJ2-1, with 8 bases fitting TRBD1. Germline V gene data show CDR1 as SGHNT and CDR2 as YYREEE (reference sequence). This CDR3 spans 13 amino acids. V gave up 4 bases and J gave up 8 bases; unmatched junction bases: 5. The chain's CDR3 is CASSPRQGYEQFF. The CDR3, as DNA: TGTGCCAGCAGCCCCAGACAGGGGTATGAGCAGTTCTTC.

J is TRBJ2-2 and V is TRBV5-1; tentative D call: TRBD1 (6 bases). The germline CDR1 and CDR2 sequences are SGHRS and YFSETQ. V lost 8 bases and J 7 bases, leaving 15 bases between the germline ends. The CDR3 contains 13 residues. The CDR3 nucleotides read TGCGCCAGTAGGACAGAGGTCCGCGGGGAGCTGTTTTTT. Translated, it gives CASRTEVRGELFF.

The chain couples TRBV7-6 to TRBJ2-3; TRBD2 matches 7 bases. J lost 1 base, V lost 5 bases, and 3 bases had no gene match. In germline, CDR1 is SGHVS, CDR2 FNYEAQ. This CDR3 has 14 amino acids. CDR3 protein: CASSRGVGTDTQYF. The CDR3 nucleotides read TGTGCCAGCAGCCGGGGGGTCGGCACAGATACGCAGTATTTT.

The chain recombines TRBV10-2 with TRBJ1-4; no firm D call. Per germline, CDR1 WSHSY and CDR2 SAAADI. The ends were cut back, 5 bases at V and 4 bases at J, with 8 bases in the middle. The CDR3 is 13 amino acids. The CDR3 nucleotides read TGCGCCAGCAGTCCCGCGATTAATGAAAAACTGTTTTTT. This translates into CASSPAINEKLFF.

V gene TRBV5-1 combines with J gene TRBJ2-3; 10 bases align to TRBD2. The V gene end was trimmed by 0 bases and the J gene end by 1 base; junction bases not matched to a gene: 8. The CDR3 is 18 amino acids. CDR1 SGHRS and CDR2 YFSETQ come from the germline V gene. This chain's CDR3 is CASSLGASGSRGTDTQYF. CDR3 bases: TGCGCCAGCAGCTTGGGGGCTAGCGGGAGTAGGGGCACAGATACGCAGTATTTT.

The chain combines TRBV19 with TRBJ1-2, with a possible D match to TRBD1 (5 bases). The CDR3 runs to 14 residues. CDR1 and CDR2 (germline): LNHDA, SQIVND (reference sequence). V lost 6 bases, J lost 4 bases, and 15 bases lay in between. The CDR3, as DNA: TGTGCCAGTAGCATCACGACAGTCTCCTATGGCTACACCTTC. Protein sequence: CASSITTVSYGYTF.

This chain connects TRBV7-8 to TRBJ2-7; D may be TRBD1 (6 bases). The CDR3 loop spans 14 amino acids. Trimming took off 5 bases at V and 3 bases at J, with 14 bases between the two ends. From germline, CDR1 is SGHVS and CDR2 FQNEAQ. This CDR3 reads CASSTLGQIYEQYF. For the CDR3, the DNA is TGTGCCAGCAGCACCCTTGGACAGATCTACGAGCAGTACTTC.

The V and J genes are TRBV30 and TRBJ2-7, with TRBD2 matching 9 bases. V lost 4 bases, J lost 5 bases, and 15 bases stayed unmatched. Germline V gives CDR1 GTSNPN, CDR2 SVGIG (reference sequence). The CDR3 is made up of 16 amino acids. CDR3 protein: CAWTLGLAGPGDEQYF. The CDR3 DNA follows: TGTGCCTGGACTCTCGGGCTAGCGGGACCGGGCGACGAGCAGTACTTC.

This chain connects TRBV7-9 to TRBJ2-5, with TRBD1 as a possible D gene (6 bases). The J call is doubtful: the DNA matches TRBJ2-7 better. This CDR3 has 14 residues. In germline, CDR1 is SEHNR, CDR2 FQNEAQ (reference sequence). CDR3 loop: CASSLGGTHYEQYF. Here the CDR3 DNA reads TGTGCCAGCAGCTTAGGTGGGACACACTACGAGCAGTACTTC.

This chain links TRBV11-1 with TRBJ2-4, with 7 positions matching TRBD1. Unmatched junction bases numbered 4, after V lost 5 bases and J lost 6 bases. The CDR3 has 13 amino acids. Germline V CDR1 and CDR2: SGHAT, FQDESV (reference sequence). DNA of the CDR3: TGTGCCAGCAGCCCATACAGGGGAAACATTCAGTACTTC. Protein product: CASSPYRGNIQYF.

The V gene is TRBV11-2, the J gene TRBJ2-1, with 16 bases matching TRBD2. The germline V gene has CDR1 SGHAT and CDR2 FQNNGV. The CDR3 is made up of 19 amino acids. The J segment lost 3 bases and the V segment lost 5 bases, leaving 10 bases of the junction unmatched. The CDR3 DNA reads TGTGCCAGCAGCCCCGGGACTAGCGGGGGGGCAGTAGGCTACAATGAGCAGTTCTTC. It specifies CASSPGTSGGAVGYNEQFF.